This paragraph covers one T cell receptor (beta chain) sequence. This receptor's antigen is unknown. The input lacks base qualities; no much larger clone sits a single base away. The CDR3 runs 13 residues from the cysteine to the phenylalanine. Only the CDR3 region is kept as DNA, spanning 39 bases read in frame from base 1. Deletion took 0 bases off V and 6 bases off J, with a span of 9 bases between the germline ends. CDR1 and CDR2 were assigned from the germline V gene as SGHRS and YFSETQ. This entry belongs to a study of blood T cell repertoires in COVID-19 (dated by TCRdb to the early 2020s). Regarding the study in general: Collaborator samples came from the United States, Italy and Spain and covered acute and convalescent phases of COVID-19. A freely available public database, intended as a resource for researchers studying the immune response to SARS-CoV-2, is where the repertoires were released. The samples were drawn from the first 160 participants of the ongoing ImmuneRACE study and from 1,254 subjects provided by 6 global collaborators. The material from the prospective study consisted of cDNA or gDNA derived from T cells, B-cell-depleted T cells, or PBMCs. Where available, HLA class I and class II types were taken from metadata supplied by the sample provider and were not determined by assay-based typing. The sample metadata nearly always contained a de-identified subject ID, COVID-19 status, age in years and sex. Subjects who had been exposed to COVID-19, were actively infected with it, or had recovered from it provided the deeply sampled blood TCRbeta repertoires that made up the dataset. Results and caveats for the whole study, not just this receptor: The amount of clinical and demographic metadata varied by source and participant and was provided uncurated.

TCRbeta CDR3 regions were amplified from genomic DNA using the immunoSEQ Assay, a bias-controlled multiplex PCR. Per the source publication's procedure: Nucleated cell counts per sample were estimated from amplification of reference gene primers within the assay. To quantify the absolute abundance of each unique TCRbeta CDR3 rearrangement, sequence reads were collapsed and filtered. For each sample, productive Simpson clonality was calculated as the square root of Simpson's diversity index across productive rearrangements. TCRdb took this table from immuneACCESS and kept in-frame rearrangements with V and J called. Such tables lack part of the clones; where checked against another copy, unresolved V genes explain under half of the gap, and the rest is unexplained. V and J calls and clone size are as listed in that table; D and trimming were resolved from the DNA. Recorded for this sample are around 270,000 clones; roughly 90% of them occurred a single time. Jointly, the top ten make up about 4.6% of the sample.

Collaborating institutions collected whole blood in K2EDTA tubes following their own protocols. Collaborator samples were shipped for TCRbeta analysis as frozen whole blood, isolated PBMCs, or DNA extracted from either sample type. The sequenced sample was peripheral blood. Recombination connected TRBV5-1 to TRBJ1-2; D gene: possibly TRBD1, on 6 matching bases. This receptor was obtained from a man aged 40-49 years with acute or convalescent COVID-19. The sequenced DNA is TGCGCCAGCAGCTTGGCACAGGGCGATGGCTACACCTTC. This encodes CASSLAQGDGYTF. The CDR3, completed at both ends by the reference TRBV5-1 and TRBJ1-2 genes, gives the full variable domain KAGVTQTPRYLIKTRGQQVTLSCSPISGHRSVSWYQQTPGQGLQFLFEYFSETQRNKGNFPGRFSGRQFSNSRSEMNVSTLELGDSALYLCASSLAQGDGYTFGSGTRLTVV.